These 8 T cell receptor beta chains were sequenced from one sample in a study of OX40 agonist ivuxolimab in advanced cancers. This table comes from immunoSEQ multiplex PCR, and its TCRdb copy is limited to in-frame clones, with some not included. The data contain about 100,000 clones, 80% to 95% of them singletons. Sequences were derived from CD4+ or CD8+ T cells sorted from blood, sampled in a trial of the OX40 agonist ivuxolimab. The receptors were gathered from an adult with an advanced solid tumor such as melanoma, head and neck, liver or kidney cancer.

The chain has TRBV18 and TRBJ1-5, with D perhaps matching TRBD1 (5 bases). The germline V and J ends were trimmed by 2 bases and 7 bases, with 12 bases remaining between them. The germline CDR1 and CDR2 sequences are KGHSH and LQKENI. The CDR3 totals 14 residues. The CDR3 reads CASSPRAEGQPQHF. The CDR3 DNA is TGTGCCAGCTCACCAAGGGCAGAGGGGCAGCCCCAGCATTTT.

The chain combines TRBV5-4 with TRBJ2-4; D ambiguous. Germline assignment: CDR1 SGHNT and CDR2 YYREEE (reference sequence). V dropped 3 bases and J dropped 2 bases, with 21 bases sitting between them. This CDR3 has 18 amino acids. Here the CDR3 reads CASSSAVGRAESKNIQYF. DNA for the CDR3: TGTGCCAGCAGCTCGGCGGTAGGTAGGGCGGAGTCCAAAAACATTCAGTACTTC.

The chain recombines TRBV13 with TRBJ2-1, with 12 bases matching TRBD2. In germline, CDR1 is PRHDT, CDR2 FYEKMQ (reference sequence). The CDR3 loop spans 15 amino acids. Losses at the gene ends were 6 bases for V and 9 bases for J; bases not matched to a gene: 9. The CDR3 DNA follows: TGTGCCAGCAGACTAGCGGGAGGACCTTCGGGTGAGCAGTTCTTC. Protein sequence: CASRLAGGPSGEQFF.

J is TRBJ1-2 and V is TRBV10-3, with D unclear. V shed 2 bases and J shed 5 bases, with 15 bases lying between them. The CDR3 spans 15 residues. CDR1 and CDR2 from the germline V gene are ENHRY and SYGVKD. The CDR3: CAISETTPARYGYTF. CDR3 DNA: TGTGCCATCAGTGAGACTACTCCTGCCCGTTATGGCTACACCTTC.

V is TRBV19 and J is TRBJ1-3; 7 bases are shared with TRBD1. Trimming at V came to 1 base and at J to 0 bases, leaving 6 bases not matched to a gene. Per the germline V gene, CDR1 is LNHDA and CDR2 is SQIVND (reference sequence). The length of the CDR3 is 17 residues. CDR3 region: CASSIGEGALSGNTIYF. The CDR3 DNA is TGTGCCAGTAGTATAGGAGAGGGGGCCCTCTCTGGAAACACCATATATTTT. Drawing the rest from reference TRBV19 and TRBJ1-3, the complete variable domain is DGGITQSPKYLFRKEGQNVTLSCEQNLNHDAMYWYRQDPGQGLRLIYYSQIVNDFQKGDIAEGYSVSREKKESFPLTVTSAQKNPTAFYLCASSIGEGALSGNTIYFGEGSWLTVV.

This chain joins TRBV2 and TRBJ2-2; 9 bases align to TRBD2. This CDR3 region has 16 residues. V was clipped by 4 bases and J by 5 bases; unmatched bases: 8. Germline lookup yields CDR1 SNHLY and CDR2 FYNNEI. CDR3 bases: TGTGCCAGCAGTGTACCCAGCGGGGGGTTAACCGGGGAGCTGTTTTTT. Encoded protein: CASSVPSGGLTGELFF.

The chain carries TRBV5-1 and TRBJ1-1; possibly TRBD1 for D (5 bases). This CDR3 is built from 14 residues. Deletions cut 0 bases from V and 4 bases from J, with 10 bases between. CDR1 is SGHRS, CDR2 YFSETQ, per germline. CDR3 residues: CASSLGQLTTEAFF. Written as DNA, the CDR3 is TGCGCCAGCAGCTTGGGACAGTTGACCACTGAAGCTTTCTTT.

The chain employs TRBV2 and TRBJ1-4; TRBD1 aligns across 9 bases. The J segment lost 7 bases and the V segment lost 6 bases, leaving 3 bases of the junction unmatched. Germline CDR1 reads SNHLY; CDR2 reads FYNNEI. This CDR3 comprises 13 residues. In nucleotides, the CDR3 is TGTGCCAGCAGGGGGACAGGGAGTGAAAAACTGTTTTTT. It is translated as CASRGTGSEKLFF.